These T cell receptor beta chains were read from a single sample in a study of blood T cell repertoires in COVID-19. Assay used: immunoSEQ multiplex PCR; TCRdb lists only in-frame clones, some missing. The table has around 190,000 clones, about 88% seen once; the top ten hold around 25%. Source material: PBMCs or T cells enriched from blood (not recorded which). The receptors here all came from a woman in her thirties or forties in a cohort exposed to, infected with or recovered from COVID-19 (not recorded which). The CDR3 runs from the conserved cysteine through the conserved F or W. D genes are given only for firm matches. The listing skips clone size in some rows; elsewhere it reads once, few, many or a size class.

TRBV4-1,TRBD2,16,TRBJ2-1,.,CASSDPPGLASYEQFF,TGCGCCAGCAGCGATCCCCCGGGACTAGCTTCATATGAGCAGTTCTTC
TRBV7-8,.,14,TRBJ1-1,many,CASTDTSRVTEAFF,TGTGCCAGCACCGATACCTCTCGCGTCACTGAAGCTTTCTTT
TRBV5-4,TRBD2,17,TRBJ2-7,once,CASSLGRTSERTYEQYF,TGTGCCAGCAGCTTGGGACGGACTAGTGAGAGGACCTACGAGCAGTACTTC
TRBV10-1,TRBD1,15,TRBJ2-7,once,CASSEGDRGGYEQYF,TGCGCCAGCAGCGAAGGGGACAGGGGAGGTTACGAGCAGTACTTC
TRBV6-1,TRBD1,16,TRBJ2-1,.,CASSEHTGGLYNEQFF,TGTGCCAGCAGTGAACACACAGGGGGCCTATACAATGAGCAGTTCTTC
TRBV5-4,.,14,TRBJ1-2,once,CASSLGREAYGYTF,TGTGCCAGCAGCTTGGGCAGGGAAGCCTATGGCTACACCTTC
TRBV27,TRBD1,14,TRBJ1-1,.,CASSPWTGGTEAFF,TGTGCCAGCAGTCCCTGGACAGGGGGCACTGAAGCTTTCTTT
TRBV6-5,TRBD1,15,TRBJ2-2,.,CASSPWTGKTGELFF,TGTGCCAGCAGCCCCTGGACAGGGAAGACCGGGGAGCTGTTTTTT
TRBV28,TRBD2,18,TRBJ2-6,.,CASIADGGRLAGANVLTF,TGTGCCAGCATAGCCGACGGGGGGAGGTTGGCTGGGGCCAACGTCCTGACTTTC
TRBV28,.,14,TRBJ1-4,.,CASSPVYRTEKLFF,TGTGCCAGCAGTCCTGTGTATAGAACTGAAAAACTGTTTTTT
TRBV6-5,.,14,TRBJ2-7,.,CASKEGLESGEQYF,TGTGCCAGCAAGGAGGGGCTGGAATCGGGCGAGCAGTACTTC
TRBV6-5,TRBD1,16,TRBJ2-2,once,CASSYDRGSNTGELFF,TGTGCCAGCAGTTACGACAGGGGGTCGAACACCGGGGAGCTGTTTTTT
TRBV7-8,.,13,TRBJ1-1,.,CASTDSMNTEAFF,TGTGCCAGCACCGACAGCATGAACACTGAAGCTTTCTTT
TRBV6-9,TRBD1,17,TRBJ1-5,.,CASSSPTRDREEQPQHF,TGTGCCAGCAGTTCTCCTACCAGGGACAGGGAGGAACAGCCCCAGCATTTT
TRBV5-4,.,13,TRBJ2-2,.,CASSTDSSGELFF,TGTGCCAGCAGCACCGACAGTTCCGGGGAGCTGTTTTTT
TRBV5-1,TRBD2,18,TRBJ2-4,.,CASSVGTSGGLAKNIQYF,TGCGCCAGCAGCGTTGGGACTAGCGGGGGCTTAGCCAAAAACATTCAGTACTTC
TRBV7-9,.,14,TRBJ1-1,.,CASSFTTDNTEAFF,TGTGCCAGCAGCTTTACTACGGATAACACTGAAGCTTTCTTT
TRBV4-3,TRBD1,17,TRBJ2-1,.,CASSQERGGQGANEQFF,TGCGCCAGCAGCCAAGAGCGGGGAGGACAGGGGGCAAATGAGCAGTTCTTC
TRBV4-2,TRBD2,15,TRBJ2-7,.,CASSQDLAGSYEQYF,TGTGCCAGCAGCCAAGATCTAGCGGGGAGCTACGAGCAGTACTTC
TRBV4-1,.,16,TRBJ2-7,.,CASSQAQLDVIYEQYF,TGCGCCAGCAGCCAAGCCCAACTAGACGTCATATACGAGCAGTACTTC
TRBV5-6,TRBD1,14,TRBJ1-1,.,CASSLGTGETEAFF,TGTGCCAGCAGCTTGGGGACAGGGGAAACTGAAGCTTTCTTT
TRBV12-3/TRBV12-4,.,13,TRBJ2-7,.,CASRLRSSYEQYF,TGTGCCAGCCGACTAAGGAGCTCCTACGAGCAGTACTTC
TRBV7-2,TRBD1,15,TRBJ1-5,few,CASSLRQGGNQPQHF,TGTGCCAGCAGCCTCCGACAGGGTGGGAATCAGCCCCAGCATTTT
TRBV5-1,TRBD2,17,TRBJ2-7,.,CASGLTSGGPSSYEQYF,TGCGCCAGCGGATTGACTAGCGGGGGGCCCTCGTCCTACGAGCAGTACTTC
TRBV28,TRBD1,17,TRBJ1-5,.,CASDQDRGVRSNQPQHF,TGTGCCAGCGACCAGGACAGGGGAGTAAGGAGCAATCAGCCCCAGCATTTT
TRBV11-3,TRBD2,15,TRBJ2-1,once,CASSSAGLAYNEQFF,TGTGCCAGCAGCTCAGCGGGACTAGCTTACAATGAGCAGTTCTTC
TRBV5-1,TRBD1,14,TRBJ1-2,few,CASSLEGQGRGYTF,TGCGCCAGCAGCTTGGAGGGACAGGGTAGAGGCTACACCTTC
TRBV10-1,.,11,TRBJ1-1,.,CASSDEGEAFF,TGCGCCAGCAGCGATGAGGGTGAAGCTTTCTTT
TRBV4-1,TRBD1,15,TRBJ1-1,.,CASIPAGTGGTEAFF,TGCGCCAGCATACCGGCGGGGACAGGGGGCACTGAAGCTTTCTTT
TRBV18,.,14,TRBJ1-5,.,CASSLGGSNQPQHF,TGTGCCAGCTCACTTGGCGGGAGCAATCAGCCCCAGCATTTT
TRBV7-9,TRBD1,15,TRBJ2-1,.,CASSSSRDSYNEQFF,TGTGCCAGCAGCTCATCCCGGGACAGCTACAATGAGCAGTTCTTC
TRBV9,TRBD2,18,TRBJ2-7,.,CASSVGARGLAGAGEQYF,TGTGCCAGCAGCGTTGGGGCCCGGGGACTAGCGGGAGCGGGGGAGCAGTACTTC
TRBV5-4,.,13,TRBJ2-7,.,CASSPRTDYEQYF,TGTGCCAGCAGCCCTAGGACAGACTACGAGCAGTACTTC
TRBV27,.,14,TRBJ2-5,.,CASSLGRGQETQYF,TGTGCCAGCAGTTTAGGCCGCGGACAAGAGACCCAGTACTTC
TRBV30,.,15,TRBJ2-1,.,CAWSSGATSYNEQFF,TGTGCCTGGAGTTCCGGAGCTACATCCTACAATGAGCAGTTCTTC
TRBV2,.,15,TRBJ1-5,.,CASNPAPVGNQPQHF,TGTGCCAGCAACCCAGCGCCCGTTGGCAATCAGCCCCAGCATTTT
TRBV28,TRBD1,15,TRBJ1-6,.,CASRDRGFRNSPLHF,TGTGCCAGCAGGGACAGGGGATTCCGTAATTCACCCCTCCACTTT
TRBV7-2,.,14,TRBJ2-2,.,CASSFARDTGELFF,TGTGCCAGCAGCTTTGCTCGGGATACCGGGGAGCTGTTTTTT
TRBV6-2/TRBV6-3,TRBD1,15,TRBJ1-5,.,CASSYGTDSNQPQHF,TGTGCCAGCAGTTACGGGACAGATAGCAATCAGCCCCAGCATTTT
TRBV7-9,.,13,TRBJ1-1,few,CASSLDRDTEAFF,TGTGCCAGCAGCTTAGACAGGGACACTGAAGCTTTCTTT
TRBV19,.,11,TRBJ1-2,.,CASRENYGYTF,TGTGCCAGCCGGGAAAACTATGGCTACACCTTC
TRBV27,TRBD1,14,TRBJ2-7,.,CASSLGQAAYEQYF,TGTGCCAGCAGTTTAGGACAGGCAGCTTACGAGCAGTACTTC
TRBV5-1,TRBD1,15,TRBJ2-1,.,CASSLAGQVVNEQFF,TGCGCCAGCAGCTTGGCGGGACAGGTGGTGAATGAGCAGTTCTTC
TRBV6-2/TRBV6-3,TRBD2,18,TRBJ2-1,.,CASSRFRLSGVSYNEQFF,TGTGCCAGCAGCCGATTCCGCTTAAGCGGGGTCTCCTACAATGAGCAGTTCTTC
TRBV27,TRBD2,16,TRBJ2-1,few,CASSLSGSGSPNEQFF,TGTGCCAGCAGTTTATCGGGTAGCGGGAGCCCCAATGAGCAGTTCTTC
TRBV6-5,TRBD1,14,TRBJ2-7,.,CASTTMGQGDEQYF,TGTGCCAGCACCACCATGGGACAGGGGGACGAGCAGTACTTC
TRBV15,.,13,TRBJ2-6,.,CATRSGGANVLTF,TGTGCCACCAGGTCCGGGGGGGCCAACGTCCTGACTTTC
TRBV16,TRBD1,16,TRBJ2-2,once,CASSQEGQGDTGELFF,TGTGCCAGCAGCCAAGAAGGACAGGGGGACACCGGGGAGCTGTTTTTT
TRBV25-1,TRBD2,16,TRBJ2-7,once,CASSDYLGGGTYEQYF,TGTGCCAGCAGTGATTATCTGGGGGGGGGAACCTACGAGCAGTACTTC
TRBV13,.,13,TRBJ2-5,.,CASSLDREETQYF,TGTGCCAGCAGCTTAGACAGGGAGGAGACCCAGTACTTC
TRBV19,TRBD1,15,TRBJ1-1,.,CASSITGVLDTEAFF,TGTGCCAGTAGTATCACAGGGGTATTGGACACTGAAGCTTTCTTT
TRBV27,TRBD1,15,TRBJ2-1,.,CASSPLSDRGYEQFF,TGTGCCAGCAGTCCTCTCTCCGACAGGGGTTATGAGCAGTTCTTC
TRBV2,TRBD2,15,TRBJ2-2,.,CASSDGGRVAGELFF,TGTGCCAGCAGTGACGGGGGGAGGGTCGCCGGGGAGCTGTTTTTT
TRBV10-3,TRBD1,14,TRBJ1-1,.,CAIRSDRVNTEAFF,TGTGCCATCAGGTCGGACAGGGTAAACACTGAAGCTTTCTTT
TRBV7-9,TRBD1,16,TRBJ2-2,.,CASSLARTGFAGELFF,TGTGCCAGCAGCTTAGCACGGACAGGGTTTGCCGGGGAGCTGTTTTTT
TRBV4-1,.,14,TRBJ1-2,.,CASSQGRVNYGYTF,TGCGCCAGCAGCCAAGGCCGGGTGAACTATGGCTACACCTTC
TRBV13,.,17,TRBJ2-2,.,CASTPENGGVGTGELFF,TGTGCCAGCACCCCAGAAAACGGGGGAGTGGGCACCGGGGAGCTGTTTTTT
TRBV12-3/TRBV12-4,.,13,TRBJ1-1,.,CASRPTGGGEAFF,TGTGCCAGCAGGCCGACAGGAGGAGGTGAAGCTTTCTTT
TRBV7-2,.,14,TRBJ1-1,.,CASGSGYWGTEAFF,TGTGCCAGCGGCTCAGGGTATTGGGGCACTGAAGCTTTCTTT